This T cell receptor beta chain was sequenced in a study of blood T cells in healthy people across ages. Regarding the study as a whole: Because donor CMV status was unknown, expanded clonotype changes were possibly confounded. Measured against age, TCR beta diversity per million T cells decreased in a roughly linear manner. PBMCs left unsorted prevented a conclusive naive versus antigen-experienced comparison.

A remark on this clonotype: Its antigen is as yet unknown.

PCR was performed a second time for about 6 to 12 cycles using a sample-barcoded 5' primer and a J-beta primer mix. Template switching added a 12-random-nucleotide identifier to every cDNA molecule. From the 5' RACE reads, TCRdb called clonotypes with MiXCR, one entry per CDR3 protein. The repertoire holds roughly 1,800,000 distinct CDR3 sequences, with 49% as singletons. Trimming took 5 bases from V and 6 from J, leaving 23 bases between them. The CDR3 length is 16 residues. Germline V lookup: CDR1 SGHTA, CDR2 FQGNSA. Sequencing was carried out using blood. The receptor's source is a woman aged 35 to 49 in good health. The chain links TRBV7-2 to TRBJ2-7; weak D call: TRBD1 (5 bases). The CDR3 sequence: CASSNPLGSQGAEQYF. In nucleotides, the CDR3 is TGTGCCAGCAGCAACCCCTTGGGCTCCCAGGGTGCCGAGCAGTACTTC.